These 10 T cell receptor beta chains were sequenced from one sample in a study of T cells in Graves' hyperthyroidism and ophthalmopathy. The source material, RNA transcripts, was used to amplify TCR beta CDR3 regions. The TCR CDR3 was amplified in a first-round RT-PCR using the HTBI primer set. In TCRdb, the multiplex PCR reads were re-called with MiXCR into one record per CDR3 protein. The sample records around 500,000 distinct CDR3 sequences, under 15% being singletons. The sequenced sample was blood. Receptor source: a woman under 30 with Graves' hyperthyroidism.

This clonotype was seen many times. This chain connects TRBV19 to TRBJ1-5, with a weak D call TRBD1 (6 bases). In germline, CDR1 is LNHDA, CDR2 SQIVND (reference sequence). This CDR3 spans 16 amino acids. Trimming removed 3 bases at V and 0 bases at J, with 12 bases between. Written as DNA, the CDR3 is TGTGCCAGTAGTATGGGGGGCACCTATAGCAATCAGCCCCAGCATTTT. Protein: CASSMGGTYSNQPQHF.

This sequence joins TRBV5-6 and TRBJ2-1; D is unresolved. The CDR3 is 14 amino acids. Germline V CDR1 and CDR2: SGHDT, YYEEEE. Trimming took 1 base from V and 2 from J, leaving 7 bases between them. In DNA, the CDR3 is TGTGCCAGCAGCTTGATTCTTCCCTACAATGAGCAGTTCTTC. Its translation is CASSLILPYNEQFF.

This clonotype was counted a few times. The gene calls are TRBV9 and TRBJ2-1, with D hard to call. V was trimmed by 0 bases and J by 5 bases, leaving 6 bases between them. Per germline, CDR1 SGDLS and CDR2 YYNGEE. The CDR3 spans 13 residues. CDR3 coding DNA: TGTGCCAGCAGCGTAGGGGTCGACAATGAGCAGTTCTTC. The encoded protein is CASSVGVDNEQFF. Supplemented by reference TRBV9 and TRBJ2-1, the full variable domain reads DSGVTQTPKHLITATGQRVTLRCSPRSGDLSVYWYQQSLDQGLQFLIQYYNGEERAKGNILERFSAQQFPDLHSELNLSSLELGDSALYFCASSVGVDNEQFFGPGTRLTVL.

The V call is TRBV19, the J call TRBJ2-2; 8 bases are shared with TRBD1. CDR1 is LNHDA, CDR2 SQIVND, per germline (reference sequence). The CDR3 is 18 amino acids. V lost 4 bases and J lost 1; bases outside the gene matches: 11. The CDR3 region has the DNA TGTGCCAGTAGTAATATCGGACAGGGCCTAGGGAACACCGGGGAGCTGTTTTTT. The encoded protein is CASSNIGQGLGNTGELFF.

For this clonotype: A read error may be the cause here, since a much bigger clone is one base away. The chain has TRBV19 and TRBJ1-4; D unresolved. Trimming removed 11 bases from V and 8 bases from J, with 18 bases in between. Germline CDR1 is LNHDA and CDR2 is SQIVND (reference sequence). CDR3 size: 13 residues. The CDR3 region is CAVRPPMGEKLFF. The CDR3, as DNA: TGTGCCGTCCGGCCCCCGATGGGGGAAAAACTGTTTTTT.

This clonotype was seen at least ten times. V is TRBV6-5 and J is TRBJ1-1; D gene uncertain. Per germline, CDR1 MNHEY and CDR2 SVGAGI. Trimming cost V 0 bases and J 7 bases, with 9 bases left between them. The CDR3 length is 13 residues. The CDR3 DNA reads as TGTGCCAGCAGTTACTCCCGGAGAGGTGAAGCTTTCTTT. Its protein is CASSYSRRGEAFF.

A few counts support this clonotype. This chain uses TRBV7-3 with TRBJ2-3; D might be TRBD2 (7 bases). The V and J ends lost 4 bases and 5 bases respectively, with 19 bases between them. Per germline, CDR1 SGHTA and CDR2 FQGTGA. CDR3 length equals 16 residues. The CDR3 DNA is TGTGCCAGCAGCTCCAAGGGGGGGGGAGCTGGAGATACGCAGTATTTT. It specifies CASSSKGGGAGDTQYF.

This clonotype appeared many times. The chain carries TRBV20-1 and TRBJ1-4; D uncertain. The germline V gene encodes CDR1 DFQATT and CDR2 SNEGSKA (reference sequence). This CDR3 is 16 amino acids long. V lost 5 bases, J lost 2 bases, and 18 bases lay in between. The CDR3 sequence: CSAPVGTLWTNEKLFF. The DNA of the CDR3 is TGCAGTGCTCCTGTCGGAACCTTGTGGACTAATGAAAAACTGTTTTTT.

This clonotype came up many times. The CDR3 sequence is CAWSVVLRETQYF. The CDR3 DNA sequence: TGTGCCTGGAGTGTAGTTCTACGAGAGACCCAGTACTTC. The rearrangement uses TRBV30 and TRBJ2-5; D is unclear. Trimming removed 0 bases from V and 4 bases from J, with 9 bases in between. CDR1 is GTSNPN, CDR2 SVGIG, per germline (reference sequence). The CDR3 is made up of 13 amino acids. Full variable domain (outside the CDR3, taken from reference TRBV30 and TRBJ2-5): SQTIHQWPATLVQPVGSPLSLECTVEGTSNPNLYWYRQAAGRGLQLLFYSVGIGQISSEVPQNLSASRPQDRQFILSSKKLLLSDSGFYLCAWSVVLRETQYFGPGTRLLVL.

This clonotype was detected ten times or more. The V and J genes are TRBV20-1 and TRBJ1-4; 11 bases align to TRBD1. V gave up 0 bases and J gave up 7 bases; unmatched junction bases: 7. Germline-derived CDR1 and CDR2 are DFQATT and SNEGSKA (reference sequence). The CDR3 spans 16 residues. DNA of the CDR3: TGCAGTGCTAGAGATCAGTGGGACAGGGGGGCTGAAAAACTGTTTTTT. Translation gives CSARDQWDRGAEKLFF.